Described below is a single T cell receptor beta chain sequence and its context. Its recognized antigen is unknown. Base quality data are lacking; no much larger clone is found one base away. CDR1 SGHDT and CDR2 YYEEEE were looked up in the germline V gene. There are 15 amino acids in the CDR3, from cysteine to phenylalanine inclusive. The retained sequence is limited to the CDR3, 45 bases, with the frame set at the first base. V lost 6 bases and J lost 0 bases, and the count of bases not matched to a germline gene is 6. The cohort comprised more than 550 healthy bone marrow donors. All cohort members were sampled while nominally healthy, although unrecorded immune exposures were likely present. The donor tested CMV seronegative, placing the donor among the 300 to 450 seronegative members of the cohort. Each donor provided a peripheral blood sample, and peripheral blood mononuclear cells were used for TCR beta sequencing. The Qiagen DNeasy Blood Extraction Kit was used to extract genomic DNA from the blood cell samples.

Receptor libraries were prepared by the immunoSEQ multiplex PCR assay. The multiplex PCR relied on a mix of 60 forward primers for TCR Vbeta segments and 13 reverse primers for TCR Jbeta segments. The CDR3 region of rearranged TCR beta genes was amplified from genomic DNA with a multiplex PCR assay. The amplified TCR beta libraries were sequenced on the Illumina HiSeq System as 87-base-pair reads. On the authors' methods: Across the 640 or so repertoires, a later analysis counted approximately 75 million unique TCR beta chains, around 11 million of which were shared by at least two donors. Raw reads were error-corrected and collapsed into unique sequences with a nearest-neighbor algorithm that merged closely related sequences to remove PCR and sequencing errors. To assign V, D and J gene segments, CDR3 sequences were aligned to IMGT reference sequences. For a sequence to be retained, a match of at least six nucleotides to both a V gene segment and a J gene segment was required. Rearrangements were classified as productive when the CDR3 lacked stop codons and remained in frame with V and J, and all other rearrangements were classified as non-productive. CDR3 was defined by IMGT convention, running from the second conserved V-encoded cysteine to the conserved J-encoded phenylalanine. In an earlier analysis of more than 550 of the donors, sequences lacking an unambiguous match to a single V gene segment were excluded. An earlier analysis of over 450 of the donors classified V segments as functional when productive rearrangements were above 56.7% and as segregating when the standard deviation between donors was above 5%. A statistical classification framework was built to diagnose cytomegalovirus status from the catalog of TCR beta chain sequences. A later analysis assigned V and J genes by comparing TCR nucleotide sequences with IMGT/GENE-DB human TR gene sequences. Using the TCRdist pipeline, a later analysis assigned CDR3 sequences along with most-parsimonious VDJ recombination scenarios. In a later analysis, each TCR beta chain was defined by its CDR3 amino acid sequence together with its V-gene family, and reads lacking a unique V-gene family were excluded. A later analysis removed several hundred highly shared, low-generation-probability nucleotide sequences to deal with suspected cross-contamination and a sequencing artifact. In a later analysis, a clonal expansion index was calculated for each public chain from normalized within-repertoire ranks of inferred template counts. In a later analysis, generation probabilities were computed using a VDJ recombination model fitted to out-of-frame rearrangements, and the results were checked against IGoR. Hypergeometric tests were used in a later analysis to score TCR-TCR, TCR-HLA and TCR-CMV co-occurrence, with a repertoire-size bias correction applied to the TCR pairs. False discovery rates were estimated in a later analysis by permuting HLA or CMV assignments 20 times. In a later analysis, co-occurring TCRs were grouped using DBSCAN, with TCRdist sequence similarity added in when clustering inside HLA-allele-positive subsets. Co-occurrence clustering excluded repertoires with fewer than 30,000 or more than 120,000 public chains, plus five with anomalous nucleotide sharing. TCRdb obtained this table from immuneACCESS and retained in-frame rearrangements with V and J assigned. These tables miss some clones; where compared with another copy, unresolved V genes account for less than half of the shortfall, and the remainder is unexplained. V, J and clone size are those of that table, while D and trimming were read from the DNA. This sample comprises 85,000 to 100,000 clones, about four fifths of them detected only once. The ten top clones hold about 3.8% of the sample.

These data are taken from a study of cytomegalovirus exposure and HLA in healthy donors (dated 2017 in TCRdb). About the full investigation: According to an earlier analysis of a few hundred of the donors, about 190 million T cells yielded 117 million unique TCR beta sequences and 276 Gb of sequence data. Approximately 310 gigabases of sequencing data and approximately 93 million unique TCR sequences were included in an early release covering several hundred HLA-typed donors. Of the 398 genotyped donors, roughly 80% fell in the genetic ancestry cluster associated with self-reported Caucasian donors. The study aimed to test whether cataloging public T cell receptors could reveal signatures of past pathogen exposure. The study used immunosequencing to profile the T cell repertoires of hundreds of subjects and linked those repertoires to cytomegalovirus serostatus. In addition to the first cohort of roughly 670 subjects, a separate validation cohort of 120 different subjects was used. The study combined high-throughput TCR immunosequencing, statistical association of individual TCRs with disease status, and machine learning to predict cytomegalovirus infection status. A later analysis re-examined previously published TCR beta repertoires from about 670 donors and added high-resolution HLA genotyping to investigate patterns of TCR occurrence. Rather than using new phenotypic data, the later analysis identified candidate immune exposures from TCR beta sequences and from how often those sequences occurred across donors. To decide whether each TCR beta V gene segment behaved as functional or pseudogenic, an earlier analysis of some 600 of the donors relied on high-throughput TCR beta sequencing. Donor age, sex, ethnicity and CMV serostatus were collected together with the repertoire data. Genome-wide SNP genotypes for about 65% of the roughly 670 donors were used in a later genetic analysis, which treated that subset as a discovery cohort. Every repertoire in the discovery cohort had been generated on one and the same sequencing platform. HLA typing covered class I and class II loci at four-digit resolution. Typing coverage differed by locus: A, B, C, DRB1 and DQB1 were typed in about 620-630 donors, DQA1 in about 510, DPA1 in roughly 590, and DPB1 in 450 to 480. Several DR-DQ haplotypes were handled as single units for association and clustering, since linkage in the cohort was strong. On average, around 240,000 unique TCR beta nucleotide sequences were sequenced per donor among roughly 430 genotyped donors of the cohort, with 15% to 20% of those sequences being non-productive.

Overall study results and their limits: CMV serostatus was the only immune exposure information available for the cohort. Compared with equally common non-associated chains, HLA-associated TCR beta chains in a later analysis were more clonally expanded and had lower generation probabilities. The study listed 150 to 200 TCR beta chains as associated with cytomegalovirus. Because HLA typing was missing for some donors at each locus, association tests included only the typed subset. In a later genetic analysis, a missense DCLRE1C variant was associated with V-gene and J-gene trimming of TCR beta chains, and the association was replicated in an independent cohort. Linkage disequilibrium might explain the correlated functional status among segregating V segments, but an unknown experimental factor could not be ruled out. Because counts were too low, seventeen rarely observed V segments, including chromosome 9 orphons, were excluded from the earlier analysis of 500 to 700 of the donors. It was suggested by the authors that the approach could potentially be generalized to other disease states and immunological phenotypes. Presence/absence analyses assumed roughly uniform sequencing depth across donors, an assumption that may not hold. In both the original and validation cohorts, the classifier was reported to diagnose cytomegalovirus status with high specificity and sensitivity. According to a later analysis, most CMV-associated TCR beta chains appeared to be HLA-restricted, and the HLA associations seemed to be driven largely by CMV exposure. A later analysis found that TCR association rates varied across HLA loci, with DRB1 alleles showing the most associated TCRs and HLA-C alleles the fewest. An earlier analysis of roughly 570 of the donors showed that most TCR beta V segments appeared in productive rearrangements either about 87% or about 30% of the time, which broadly matched IMGT annotations. A later analysis reported that several top co-occurrence clusters appeared linked to parvovirus B19, influenza, CMV and Epstein-Barr virus. Assigning TCR associations to individual alleles was difficult when HLA alleles, especially DR and DQ, strongly co-occurred. Across donors, most TCR sequences were observed very rarely, whereas some public TCRs were present in many individuals. The sequencing pipeline was judged likely to have produced a cluster of highly shared sequence variants as a technical artifact. Compared with the roughly 670-donor mean, donors in an Asian-associated ancestry cluster had fewer N-insertions in productive TCRs, according to a later genetic analysis. A further reported finding was that TCR beta sequences accurately predicted the HLA-A and HLA-B alleles for most subjects in the first cohort. In vitro tests confirmed that a few of the cytomegalovirus-associated TCR beta chains recognize cytomegalovirus antigens. In a later analysis, more than 15,000 TCR beta sequences were associated with specific HLA alleles at a false discovery rate of 0.05. Some IMGT-functional V segments, including TRBV6-2 and TRBV6-3, could not be told apart with the 87-base-pair reads, so those segments were excluded. The cohort was sequenced for TCR beta chains only, and without alpha or paired-chain data the features that could be detected were limited.

The chain is made from TRBV5-6 and TRBJ1-1; 9 bases in the junction line up with TRBD1. The TCR was taken from a woman in her thirties or forties in good health and CMV-seronegative. What was sequenced was PBMCs. For the CDR3, the sequence is CASTMRDRVNTEAFF. The DNA is TGTGCCAGCACCATGAGGGACAGGGTGAACACTGAAGCTTTCTTT.